One sample yielded the 16 T cell receptor beta chains listed below, sequenced in a study of human T cells and chemical hapten exposure. TCRdb independently ran MiXCR on the RACE reads; one entry per CDR3 protein. This table holds approximately 400,000 distinct CDR3 sequences, roughly 5% found once. Time point in this sample: pre-sensitization, week 0. Treatment given: therapeutic diphenylcyclopropenone sensitization with weekly scalp DPC. The sequences come from whole blood, collected in connection with sensitization to the hapten diphenylcyclopropenone (DPC). Source of these receptors: a woman in her 50s with alopecia areata. Some clones in this sample may be carry-over from other donors' samples.

This clonotype was counted a few times. This chain joins TRBV12-3 or TRBV12-4 and TRBJ2-3; TRBD2 is a possible D gene (5 bases). V gave up 6 bases and J gave up 6 bases, with 16 bases separating them. This CDR3 has 14 residues. The CDR3 DNA reads TGTGCCAGCAGGTCCACCCTAGCAGCTGATACGCAGTATTTT. This encodes CASRSTLAADTQYF.

J is TRBJ1-6 and V is TRBV20-1; D not resolved. There are 14 residues in the CDR3. CDR1 is DFQATT, CDR2 SNEGSKA, per germline (reference sequence). The V end was cut by 0 bases, the J end by 10 bases, with 13 bases between. CDR3 loop: CSARDIKVRSPLHF. DNA of the CDR3: TGCAGTGCTAGAGATATTAAAGTCCGATCACCCCTCCACTTT.

This clonotype has just a few counts. The J gene is TRBJ2-3, the V gene TRBV7-2; no clear D. In germline, CDR1 is SGHTA, CDR2 FQGNSA. Trimming cost V 5 bases and J 5 bases, with 11 bases left between them. This CDR3 has 13 amino acids. CDR3 sequence: CASSPPRGDTQYF. CDR3 bases: TGTGCCAGCAGCCCCCCCCGTGGAGATACGCAGTATTTT.

This clonotype was seen many times. J is TRBJ1-4 and V is TRBV7-8; no firm D call. Trimming stripped 0 bases from V and 0 bases from J, with 11 bases between. Germline CDR1 and CDR2: SGHVS and FQNEAQ. CDR3 length equals 17 residues. In DNA form, the CDR3 reads TGTGCCAGCAGCTTAGCCGCTATCCGTGCAACTAATGAAAAACTGTTTTTT. As protein: CASSLAAIRATNEKLFF.

This clonotype was recorded a few times. The chain employs TRBV7-8 and TRBJ1-5; the D gene is possibly TRBD1 (5 bases). The V end was cut by 5 bases, the J end by 2 bases, with 16 bases between. Germline CDR1 and CDR2: SGHVS and FQNEAQ. This CDR3 has 16 amino acids. Written as DNA, the CDR3 is TGTGCCAGCAGCCGTGGGGCCTGGGACGGCAATCAGCCCCAGCATTTT. Translation: CASSRGAWDGNQPQHF.

This clonotype was detected many times. The chain has TRBV24-1 and TRBJ2-2; 9 bases are a match to TRBD2. The germline V gene encodes CDR1 KGHDR and CDR2 SFDVKD. The CDR3 consists of 16 residues. J gave up 4 bases and V 0 bases, and 2 bases lay outside the gene matches. CDR3 amino acids: CATSDLKLAGTGELFF. The CDR3 DNA follows: TGTGCCACCAGTGATTTGAAACTAGCGGGCACCGGGGAGCTGTTTTTT.

This clonotype was recorded many times. CDR3 coding DNA: TGTGCCAGCAGTCCGAGACTGGGCATTGAGCAGTTCTTC. Residues: CASSPRLGIEQFF. The rearrangement uses TRBV3-1 and TRBJ2-1; unclear D gene. V shed 6 bases and J shed 9 bases, with 15 bases lying between them. The CDR3 contains 13 residues. CDR1 is LGHDT, CDR2 YNNKEL, per germline (reference sequence).

This clonotype was recorded at least ten times. J is TRBJ1-3 and V is TRBV10-3; the D is unclear. This CDR3 is 16 amino acids long. Germline V gene data show CDR1 as ENHRY and CDR2 as SYGVKD. The V end was cut by 6 bases, the J end by 0 bases, with 15 bases between. In DNA form, the CDR3 reads TGTGCCATCAGGGCGACAAGAGGACCCTCTGGAAACACCATATATTTT. Translating it yields CAIRATRGPSGNTIYF.

This clonotype was picked up a small number of times. The chain couples TRBV6-2 or TRBV6-3 to TRBJ1-5, with D tentatively TRBD1 (5 bases). The CDR3 is 13 residues long. Per the germline V gene, CDR1 is MNHEY and CDR2 is SVGEGT. The V gene lost 8 bases and the J gene lost 4 bases, with 12 bases spanning the gap. DNA of the CDR3: TGTGCCAGCCGAGACAGCGCTAATCAGCCCCAGCATTTT. It is translated as CASRDSANQPQHF.

This clonotype appeared a few times. This chain connects TRBV7-9 to TRBJ2-5; the D gene could be TRBD1 or TRBD2 (6 bases each). CDR3 length equals 17 residues. V was cut by 8 bases and J by 4 bases, with 26 bases left in between. Germline V gene lookup returns CDR1 SEHNR and CDR2 FQNEAQ (reference sequence). The CDR3: CASDALEGGGRPETQYF. The CDR3, as DNA: TGTGCCAGCGATGCCTTGGAGGGGGGCGGGCGCCCAGAGACCCAGTACTTC.

This rearrangement joins TRBV24-1 to TRBJ2-7; perhaps TRBD1 as D (6 bases). The germline CDR1 and CDR2 sequences are KGHDR and SFDVKD. The CDR3 runs 14 residues. V was pared by 0 bases and J by 2 bases, with 7 bases between. This chain's CDR3 is CATSDLDRPYEQYF. The CDR3, as DNA: TGTGCCACCAGTGATTTGGACAGGCCCTACGAGCAGTACTTC.

The sample holds a few counts of this clonotype. V and J are TRBV20-1 and TRBJ2-1; TRBD2 matches 15 bases. Germline V CDR1 and CDR2: DFQATT, SNEGSKA (reference sequence). The V gene end was trimmed by 6 bases and the J gene end by 6 bases; junction bases not matched to a gene: 9. The CDR3 runs to 16 residues. The CDR3 is CSARGLAGGRGNEQFF. CDR3 nucleotide sequence: TGCAGTGCCCGAGGACTAGCGGGAGGGAGGGGCAATGAGCAGTTCTTC.

This clonotype was recorded a few times. The chain joins TRBV28 to TRBJ2-7; D possibly corresponds to TRBD1 (5 bases). With 4 bases removed from V and 3 bases from J, the gap between germline ends came to 19 bases. Germline V CDR1 and CDR2: MDHEN, SYDVKM. This CDR3 has 16 amino acids. The DNA for the CDR3 is TGTGCCAGCAGTTCACGGACACACTTCGAGTACTACGAGCAGTACTTC. Protein: CASSSRTHFEYYEQYF.

This clonotype was detected a few times. V usage is TRBV12-3 or TRBV12-4 and J usage is TRBJ1-1; no clear D. The CDR3 is 11 amino acids. Trimming shortened V by 7 bases and J by 5 bases, and 8 bases separated the two germline ends. The CDR3 region has the DNA TGTGCCAGCATCATGGGGACTGAAGCTTTCTTT. This gives the protein CASIMGTEAFF.

This clonotype has more than one count but fewer than ten. The chain links TRBV18 to TRBJ2-1, with unresolved D. Germline assignment: CDR1 KGHSH and CDR2 LQKENI. The CDR3 is 14 amino acids. Trimming cost V 0 bases and J 13 bases, with 16 bases left between them. DNA of the CDR3: TGTGCCAGCTCACCACCGTCGGCGGCAATGAGTCAGTTCTTC. This encodes CASSPPSAAMSQFF.

There are a few counts of this clonotype. This chain joins TRBV7-8 and TRBJ2-2, with TRBD2 matching over 7 bases. Trimming removed 3 bases from V and 5 bases from J; junction bases left unmatched: 6. CDR1 and CDR2 from the germline V gene are SGHVS and FQNEAQ. This CDR3 comprises 15 residues. The DNA of the CDR3 is TGTGCCAGCAGCTTGTCCGGGACTAAGACCGGGGAGCTGTTTTTT. Residues: CASSLSGTKTGELFF.